This T cell receptor (beta chain) was recovered during a study of long-term antiretroviral therapy in people with HIV. Notes on the study in general: Post-ART, diversity grew, though it stayed under transplant donor control levels.

This clone occurred a few times. Its antigen is as yet unknown. The ends were cut back, 0 bases at V and 2 bases at J, with 6 bases in the middle. Germline V gives CDR1 SGHRS, CDR2 YFSETQ. This CDR3 contains 14 residues. immunoSEQ v3.0 was run at survey level. Sequencing used immunoSEQ multiplex PCR; TCRdb keeps in-frame clones, though not all of them. The table includes 25,000 to 30,000 clones, 70% to 85% detected once. The V gene is TRBV5-1, the J gene TRBJ1-3, with no clear D. This specimen consisted of unsorted PBMCs, obtained 3 years after starting antiretroviral therapy. The TCR comes from a man aged 40-49 years with HIV. The CDR3, as DNA: TGCGCCAGCAGCTTGGGCCAGGCTGGAAACACCATATATTTT. This codes for CASSLGQAGNTIYF.